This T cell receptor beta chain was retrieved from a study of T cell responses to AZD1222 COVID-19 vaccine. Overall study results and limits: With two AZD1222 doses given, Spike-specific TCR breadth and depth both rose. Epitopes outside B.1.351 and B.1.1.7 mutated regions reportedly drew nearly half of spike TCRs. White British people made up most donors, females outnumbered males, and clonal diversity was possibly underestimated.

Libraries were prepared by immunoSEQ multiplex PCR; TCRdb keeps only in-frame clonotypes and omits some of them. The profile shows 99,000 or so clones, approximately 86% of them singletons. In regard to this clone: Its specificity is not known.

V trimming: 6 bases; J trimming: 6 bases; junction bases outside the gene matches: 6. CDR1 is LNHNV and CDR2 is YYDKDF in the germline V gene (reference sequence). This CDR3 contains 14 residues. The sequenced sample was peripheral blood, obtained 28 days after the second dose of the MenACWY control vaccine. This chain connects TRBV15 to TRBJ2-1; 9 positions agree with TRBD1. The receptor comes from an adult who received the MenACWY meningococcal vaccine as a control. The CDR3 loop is CATRRDRAINEQFF. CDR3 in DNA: TGTGCCACCAGGCGGGACAGGGCTATCAATGAGCAGTTCTTC.